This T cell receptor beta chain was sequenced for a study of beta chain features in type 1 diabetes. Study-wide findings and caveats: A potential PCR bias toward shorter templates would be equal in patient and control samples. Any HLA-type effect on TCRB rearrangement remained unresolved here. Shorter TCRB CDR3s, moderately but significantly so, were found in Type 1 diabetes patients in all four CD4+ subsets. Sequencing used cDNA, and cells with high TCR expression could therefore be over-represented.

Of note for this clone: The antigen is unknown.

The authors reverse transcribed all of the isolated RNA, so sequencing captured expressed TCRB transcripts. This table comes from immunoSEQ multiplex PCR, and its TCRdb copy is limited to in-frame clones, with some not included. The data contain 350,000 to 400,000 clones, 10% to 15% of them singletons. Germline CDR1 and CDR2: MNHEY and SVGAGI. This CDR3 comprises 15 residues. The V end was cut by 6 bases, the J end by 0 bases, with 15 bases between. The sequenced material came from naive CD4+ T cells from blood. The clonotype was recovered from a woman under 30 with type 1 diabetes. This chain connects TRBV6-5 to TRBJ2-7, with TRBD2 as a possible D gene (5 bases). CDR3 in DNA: TGTGCCAGCAGCAGTTCTAGCACGCTCTCCTACGAGCAGTACTTC. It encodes CASSSSSTLSYEQYF.